Sequencing of this TCR beta chain was carried out in a study of T-cell reconstitution after alpha-beta-depleted transplantation in children. Study-wide findings and caveats: Diversity of TCRbeta at day 60 was high in some patients, arising from surviving recipient T cells and thymic progenitors.

To note about this clonotype: The antigen is unknown.

Unique molecular identifiers were incorporated when the TCRbeta library was constructed. TCRdb re-derived calls from the PCR reads in MiXCR, one entry per CDR3 protein. The table has about 870,000 distinct CDR3 sequences, 15% to 20% seen once. This CDR3 has 14 residues. Trimming removed 5 bases at V and 4 bases at J, with 12 bases between. Here the sequenced sample was PBMCs, mostly from graft donor cells, taken 360 days after TCRalphabeta/CD19-depleted stem cell transplant. The TCR was taken from a male patient between 5 and 17 years old who had a stem cell transplant for acute lymphoblastic leukemia, so the T cells may come from the graft donor. This chain uses TRBV12-3 or TRBV12-4 with TRBJ2-1; no reliable D call. The CDR3 nucleotides are TGTGCCAGCAGTGACGACGGGTTTTACAATGAGCAGTTCTTC. Translation gives CASSDDGFYNEQFF.